A single sample is the source of the 26 T cell receptor beta chains below, sequenced in a study of blood T cell repertoires in COVID-19 (dated by TCRdb to 2019 to 2021). The method was the immunoSEQ multiplex PCR assay. TCRdb limited this immuneACCESS table to in-frame rearrangements with V and J called. A share of clones is missing; checked studies link under half to unresolved V genes, and the rest is unexplained. The sample has 110,000 to 150,000 clones on record, around 89% of them singletons. The top ten clones comprise roughly 2.9% of the sample. The sequencing input was peripheral blood. The receptors come from a man in his sixties with active or convalescent COVID-19.

This clone has a single count. This sequence joins TRBV3-1 (or the pseudogene TRBV3-2) and TRBJ2-7; maybe TRBD2 (6 bases). The germline V gene encodes CDR1 LGHDT and CDR2 YNNKEL (reference sequence). The CDR3 is 14 residues long. V lost 1 base, J lost 5 bases, and 12 bases lay in between. The CDR3 loop is CASSQGGRLDEQYF. CDR3 bases: TGTGCCAGCAGCCAAGGGGGCCGACTAGACGAGCAGTACTTC.

The chain recombines TRBV6-1 with TRBJ1-4; D unclear. The V and J ends lost 3 bases and 7 bases respectively, with 9 bases between them. This CDR3 region has 13 residues. Germline-derived CDR1 and CDR2 are MNHNS and SASEGT. The CDR3 bases are TGTGCCAGCAGTGATCGTCAAGCTGAAAAACTGTTTTTT. Protein product: CASSDRQAEKLFF.

This chain joins TRBV6-5 and TRBJ1-6, with TRBD1 as a possible D gene (5 bases). The CDR3 consists of 12 residues. Germline loops: CDR1 MNHEY, CDR2 SVGAGI. Trimming removed 6 bases from V and 6 bases from J, with 6 bases in between. CDR3 amino acids: CASRDTNSPLHF. CDR3 nucleotide sequence: TGTGCCAGCAGGGACACTAATTCACCCCTCCACTTT.

The chain combines TRBV10-1 with TRBJ2-1; TRBD2 matches 12 bases. This CDR3 has 15 amino acids. Germline CDR1 is WNHNN and CDR2 is SYGVQD (reference sequence). V lost 6 bases to trimming and J lost 7 bases; unmatched junction nucleotides: 7. This CDR3 is CASRPTSGRCNEQFF. The CDR3 bases are TGCGCCAGCAGGCCCACTAGCGGGAGGTGTAATGAGCAGTTCTTC.

The gene calls are TRBV23-1 and TRBJ2-3, with D possibly being TRBD1 (6 bases). TRBV23-1 is flagged as an ORF with uncertain function. V was clipped by 0 bases and J by 2 bases, with 18 bases between them. The CDR3 is made up of 18 amino acids. CDR3 in DNA: TGCGCCAGCAGTCAATCTCGCCAGACAGGAGGAACCACAGATACGCAGTATTTT. Encoded protein: CASSQSRQTGGTTDTQYF.

This chain connects TRBV5-1 to TRBJ1-2, with a tentative D call TRBD1 (5 bases). V was clipped by 2 bases and J by 3 bases, with 14 bases between them. The germline V gene encodes CDR1 SGHRS and CDR2 YFSETQ. There are 15 residues in the CDR3. The CDR3 is CASSLQAIEDYGYTF. The DNA of the CDR3 is TGCGCCAGCAGCTTACAGGCGATAGAGGACTATGGCTACACCTTC.

This clone appeared a few times. V is TRBV7-3 and J is TRBJ1-2; weak D call: TRBD1 (5 bases). This CDR3 contains 12 residues. V lost 0 bases and J 10 bases, leaving 9 bases between the germline ends. CDR1 SGHTA and CDR2 FQGTGA come from the germline V gene. CDR3 protein: CASSLTGDDYTF. CDR3 sequence (DNA): TGTGCCAGCAGCTTAACAGGGGATGACTACACCTTC.

This clone was picked up one time. The rearrangement joins TRBV7-2 to TRBJ1-3; D perhaps matches TRBD1 (5 bases). In germline, CDR1 is SGHTA, CDR2 FQGNSA. Trimming took off 1 base at V and 1 base at J, with 20 bases between the two ends. The CDR3 consists of 19 residues. CDR3 in DNA: TGTGCCAGCAGCTTAGAGGGCCAGGGTTACAGATCGTCTGGAAACACCATATATTTT. Amino acids: CASSLEGQGYRSSGNTIYF.

V gene TRBV7-2 combines with J gene TRBJ2-5, with TRBD2 as a possible D gene (5 bases). V shed 3 bases and J shed 7 bases, with 15 bases lying between them. This CDR3 region has 14 residues. Germline CDR1 and CDR2: SGHTA and FQGNSA. CDR3 protein: CASSLMAGDATQYF. The CDR3, as DNA: TGTGCCAGCAGCTTGATGGCGGGCGACGCGACCCAGTACTTC.

The rearrangement uses TRBV14 and TRBJ2-5; D not certain. Germline CDR1 is SGHDN and CDR2 is FVKESK. The CDR3 length is 12 residues. Between the trimmed V and J ends, which lost 0 bases and 13 bases, there was a span of 12 bases. The chain's CDR3 is CASSQDPQVLYF. Written as DNA, the CDR3 is TGTGCCAGCAGCCAAGATCCCCAGGTCCTGTACTTC.

The rearrangement joins TRBV19 to TRBJ1-6, with D hard to call. CDR1 LNHDA and CDR2 SQIVND come from the germline V gene (reference sequence). The CDR3 is 14 residues long. Deletions cut 2 bases from V and 10 bases from J, with 12 bases between. The CDR3 coding sequence is TGTGCCAGTAGTATAAAGGAGGGTCGATCACCCCTCCACTTT. Protein: CASSIKEGRSPLHF.

The chain couples TRBV6-2 or TRBV6-3 to TRBJ1-2, with a weak D call TRBD1 (5 bases). Trimming stripped 6 bases from V and 3 bases from J, with 11 bases between. Germline loops: CDR1 MNHEY, CDR2 SVGEGT. There are 13 residues in the CDR3. CDR3 bases: TGTGCCAGCAGCGACAGCTTTTACTATGGCTACACCTTC. Translating gives CASSDSFYYGYTF.

The chain joins TRBV5-6 to TRBJ2-2; D may be TRBD2 (6 bases). CDR1 and CDR2 (germline): SGHDT, YYEEEE. The length of the CDR3 is 15 residues. V shed 4 bases and J shed 4 bases, with 14 bases lying between them. The CDR3 spells CASSRDFTPTGELFF. CDR3 sequence (DNA): TGTGCCAGCAGCCGGGACTTCACACCCACCGGGGAGCTGTTTTTT. The full variable domain, completed using reference TRBV5-6 and TRBJ2-2, is DAGVTQSPTHLIKTRGQQVTLRCSPKSGHDTVSWYQQALGQGPQFIFQYYEEEERQRGNFPDRFSGHQFPNYSSELNVNALLLGDSALYLCASSRDFTPTGELFFGEGSRLTVL.

This clone was detected once. This chain joins TRBV9 and TRBJ2-3, with 9 positions matching TRBD2. The CDR3 is 16 amino acids. J gave up 2 bases and V 0 bases, and 4 bases lay outside the gene matches. Germline V gives CDR1 SGDLS, CDR2 YYNGEE. The CDR3: CASSVVAGGLTDTQYF. The CDR3 DNA follows: TGTGCCAGCAGCGTAGTGGCGGGAGGGCTCACAGATACGCAGTATTTT.

This chain uses TRBV2 with TRBJ1-5, with 8 bases that match TRBD1. Germline V CDR1 and CDR2: SNHLY, FYNNEI. With V trimmed by 5 bases and J by 3 bases, 6 bases remained unmatched. CDR3 length: 15 residues. CDR3 DNA: TGTGCCAGCAGTTACACGGACAGGGTCAATCAGCCCCAGCATTTT. Amino acid sequence: CASSYTDRVNQPQHF.

The rearrangement uses TRBV5-1 and TRBJ2-2; TRBD1 agrees at 9 bases. The CDR3 contains 16 residues. The germline V gene has CDR1 SGHRS and CDR2 YFSETQ. The junction had 8 bases not matched to a gene; V was cut back by 4 bases and J by 4 bases. The CDR3 DNA sequence: TGCGCCAGCAGCCTAACAGGGGGCAAGAGCACCGGGGAGCTGTTTTTT. It specifies CASSLTGGKSTGELFF.

This chain links TRBV21-1 with TRBJ1-2; TRBD1 reflects the table's D call only, with no check against the DNA. TRBV21-1 is labeled a pseudogene. CDR3 length equals 11 residues. The CDR3 sequence: CALGDSPYYPF. The CDR3 DNA is TGTGCCCTAGGGGACAGCCCCTATTATCCCTTT.

Here the CDR3 DNA reads TGTGCCAGCAGCTCGGGACTTCTGGGGACGCAGTATTTT. Encoded protein: CASSSGLLGTQYF. The chain combines TRBV7-2 with TRBJ2-3; tentatively, D is TRBD2 (6 bases). Trimming left V 4 bases short and J 9 bases short, with 14 bases between. Germline lookup yields CDR1 SGHTA and CDR2 FQGNSA. This CDR3 comprises 13 residues.

The gene calls are TRBV6-5 and TRBJ2-7; weak D call: TRBD2 (5 bases). Germline V gene sequence: CDR1 MNHEY, CDR2 SVGAGI. The CDR3 has 14 amino acids. V gave up 3 bases and J gave up 0 bases, with 9 bases separating them. The CDR3 loop reads CASSYAGHSYEQYF. CDR3 in DNA: TGTGCCAGCAGTTATGCGGGTCACTCCTACGAGCAGTACTTC.

This chain uses TRBV28 with TRBJ2-2; D ambiguous. CDR3 length: 13 amino acids. Deletions cut 5 bases from V and 4 bases from J, with 8 bases between. CDR1 is MDHEN, CDR2 SYDVKM, per germline. CDR3 nucleotide sequence: TGTGCCAGCAGTCACGGAGTCACCGGGGAGCTGTTTTTT. Translating it yields CASSHGVTGELFF.

This clone was recorded a few times. V usage is TRBV3-1 (or the pseudogene TRBV3-2) and J usage is TRBJ2-7; 10 nucleotides match TRBD2. CDR1 is LGHDT and CDR2 is YNNKEL in the germline V gene (reference sequence). The V segment lost 4 bases and the J segment 6 bases; nucleotides outside the gene matches: 6. The CDR3 length is 14 residues. For the CDR3, the DNA is TGTGCCAGCAGCCCCCTAGCGGGAGCGTTCGAGCAGTACTTC. Amino acid sequence: CASSPLAGAFEQYF.

This clone has just one count. The V and J genes are TRBV5-5 and TRBJ2-2, with D perhaps TRBD1 (5 bases). CDR3 size: 14 residues. Germline values: CDR1 SGHKS, CDR2 YYEKEE (reference sequence). V gave up 10 bases and J gave up 5 bases, with 18 bases separating them. The DNA of the CDR3 is TGTGCCTCGAATTCAGGGTTGGGGACCGGGGAGCTGTTTTTT. It yields the protein CASNSGLGTGELFF.

The genes are TRBV2 and TRBJ2-3; 7 positions agree with TRBD1. The CDR3 extends over 14 amino acids. Trimming removed 6 bases from V and 1 base from J; junction bases left unmatched: 4. Germline V lookup: CDR1 SNHLY, CDR2 FYNNEI. The CDR3 spells CASSADRGTDTQYF. CDR3 coding DNA: TGTGCCAGCAGCGCCGACAGGGGCACAGATACGCAGTATTTT.

V usage is TRBV7-2 and J usage is TRBJ2-5, with a tentative D call TRBD2 (7 bases). CDR3 length: 15 amino acids. From germline, CDR1 is SGHTA and CDR2 FQGNSA. Trimming took 3 bases from V and 4 from J, leaving 15 bases between them. This chain's CDR3 is CASSFGGRGGETQYF. CDR3 coding DNA: TGTGCCAGCAGCTTTGGCGGGAGAGGGGGAGAGACCCAGTACTTC.

This clone was seen only a few times. This rearrangement joins TRBV20-1 to TRBJ1-1; perhaps TRBD1 as D (5 bases). This CDR3 is 13 amino acids long. Germline values: CDR1 DFQATT, CDR2 SNEGSKA (reference sequence). V was trimmed by 3 bases and J by 1 base, leaving 9 bases between them. CDR3 in amino acids: CSASGDRNTEAFF. CDR3 sequence (DNA): TGCAGTGCTAGTGGAGACAGGAACACTGAAGCTTTCTTT.

This chain links TRBV28 with TRBJ2-1; 8 bases map to TRBD2. V lost 3 bases, J lost 5 bases, and 6 bases stayed unmatched. There are 15 residues in the CDR3. From germline, CDR1 is MDHEN and CDR2 SYDVKM. This chain's CDR3 is CASSLLAGGNNEQFF. CDR3 nucleotides: TGTGCCAGCAGTTTGCTGGCGGGAGGTAACAATGAGCAGTTCTTC.